This T cell receptor (beta chain) comes out of a study of T-cell reconstitution after alpha-beta-depleted transplantation in children. Preparation of the TCRbeta library was carried out with unique molecular identifiers. TCRdb used MiXCR to reprocess the PCR reads, holding one entry per CDR3 protein. The table has about 610,000 distinct CDR3 sequences, 8% to 11% seen once. Germline CDR1 SGHNT, CDR2 YYREEE (reference sequence). The junction had 4 bases not matched to a gene; V was cut back by 4 bases and J by 2 bases. The CDR3 has 17 amino acids. The chain combines TRBV5-4 with TRBJ2-3; the match to TRBD2 covers 16 bases. Sequencing used PBMCs from the stem cell graft donor, obtained from the stem cell graft. This receptor was taken from a human donor who donated a stem cell graft to a child with acute myeloid leukemia. The CDR3 DNA sequence: TGTGCCAGCAGCCAGGGGACTAGCGGGAGGGCCACAGATACGCAGTATTTT. It translates to CASSQGTSGRATDTQYF.